A selection of T cell receptor beta chains follows, all from one sample in a study of sequential checkpoint blockade in melanoma. Some clones are missing from TCRdb's copy, which holds only in-frame ones; the method was immunoSEQ multiplex PCR. The sample yields 35,000 to 45,000 clones, 84% seen once. The specimen comprised CD8+ T cells sorted from blood (inferred from file names), sampled from a patient given nivolumab and ipilimumab in sequence. These receptors were obtained from a human donor with melanoma. The CDR3 runs from the conserved cysteine through the conserved F or W. A D gene is named only where the DNA matches it firmly. Rows give clone size only sometimes, using once, few, many, or a class for an expanded clone.

D | size | J | V | DNA | CDR3
NA | NA | TRBJ2-3 | TRBV27 | TGTGCCAGCACCTCTTCGGGGTCTGATACGCAGTATTTT | CASTSSGSDTQYF
TRBD2 | NA | TRBJ2-3 | TRBV29-1 | TGCAGCGTTGATCCGGAAACTAGCGGGAGAGAGCTGCGAGATACGCAGTATTTT | CSVDPETSGRELRDTQYF
TRBD1 | NA | TRBJ2-7 | TRBV11-2 | TGTGCCAGCAGCTTGACAGGGGCCGAGCAGTACTTC | CASSLTGAEQYF
TRBD2 | NA | TRBJ2-2 | TRBV4-1 | TGCGCCAGCAGGACGACGGGAGGGCCCACCGGGGAGCTGTTTTTT | CASRTTGGPTGELFF
TRBD1 | NA | TRBJ1-2 | TRBV6-5 | TGTGCCAGCAGTTACTCGAGTACAGGGGATAGTGGCTACACCTTC | CASSYSSTGDSGYTF
TRBD1 | NA | TRBJ2-5 | TRBV11-2 | TGTGCCAGCAGCTTGACCCCGGGACAGGGACAAGAGACCCAGTACTTC | CASSLTPGQGQETQYF
NA | NA | TRBJ1-2 | TRBV5-6 | TGTGCCAGCAGCTTGGGCCAGGGGAACAATGGCTACACCTTC | CASSLGQGNNGYTF
TRBD1 | few | TRBJ1-4 | TRBV11-2 | TGTGCCAGCAGCCCAGGGACAGGGGTGGAAAAACTGTTTTTT | CASSPGTGVEKLFF
NA | NA | TRBJ1-1 | TRBV5-5 | TGTGCCAGCAGCTTGGAACCAGGGTACACTGAAGCTTTCTTT | CASSLEPGYTEAFF
NA | NA | TRBJ1-1 | TRBV5-8 | TGTGCCAGCAGCTTGTGGGGCCTGAACACTGAAGCTTTCTTT | CASSLWGLNTEAFF
TRBD1 | NA | TRBJ1-4 | TRBV29-1 | TGCAGCGCCAGACAGGGAGGAGATGAAAAACTGTTTTTT | CSARQGGDEKLFF
NA | few | TRBJ1-1 | TRBV4-1 | TGCGCCAGCAGCCAAGGGGGCCTAATGAACACTGAAGCTTTCTTT | CASSQGGLMNTEAFF
TRBD1 | NA | TRBJ2-5 | TRBV27 | TGTGCCAGCAGTTCCTGGACAGGGGCAGAGACCCAGTACTTC | CASSSWTGAETQYF
NA | NA | TRBJ2-7 | TRBV6-1 | TGTGCCAGCAGTGATGTGTACACAGCCTACGAGCAGTACTTC | CASSDVYTAYEQYF
TRBD2 | NA | TRBJ2-5 | TRBV7-9 | TGTGCCAGCAGCCCCCGGACTAGCCAAGAGACCCAGTACTTC | CASSPRTSQETQYF
NA | once | TRBJ2-7 | TRBV9 | TGTGCCAGCAGCGCCACCGGGGCGGGGGCGGCCGAGCAGTACTTC | CASSATGAGAAEQYF
NA | NA | TRBJ2-3 | TRBV28 | TGTGCCAGCAGTCCCCTCGGGGATACGCAGTATTTT | CASSPLGDTQYF
NA | NA | TRBJ2-2 | TRBV5-1 | TGCGCCAGCAGCTTGGCCCCGTCCACCGGGGAGCTGTTTTTT | CASSLAPSTGELFF
TRBD1 | few | TRBJ2-1 | TRBV6-1 | TGTGCCAGCAGGCACAGGGGCCCCCCCAATGAGCAGTTCTTC | CASRHRGPPNEQFF
NA | once | TRBJ1-2 | TRBV4-1 | TGCGCCAGCAGCCAAGTCTATGGGAAAGGGGATGGAAACTATGGCTACACCTTC | CASSQVYGKGDGNYGYTF
NA | NA | TRBJ2-7 | TRBV15 | TGTGCCACCAGCAGCAGCGGACGGCTCTACGAGCAGTACTTC | CATSSSGRLYEQYF
NA | NA | TRBJ2-2 | TRBV27 | TGTGCCAGCAGTATAGAGGATGTCGGGGAGCTGTTTTTT | CASSIEDVGELFF
NA | NA | TRBJ2-5 | TRBV30 | TGTGCCTGGGCTGCAGTCAGGGAGACCCAGTACTTC | CAWAAVRETQYF
NA | NA | TRBJ2-7 | TRBV28 | TGTGCCAGCAGTTCTCGGACATCATCAGGGGAGCAGTACTTC | CASSSRTSSGEQYF
NA | NA | TRBJ1-1 | TRBV7-9 | TGTGCCAGCAGCCCCGCGAGGGGACTTCCTGAAGCTTTCTTT | CASSPARGLPEAFF
TRBD1 | NA | TRBJ1-1 | TRBV28 | TGTGCCAGCAGCCCGGACAGGTCGAACACTGAAGCTTTCTTT | CASSPDRSNTEAFF